The 14 T cell receptor beta chains listed next were all sequenced from one sample in a study of blood T cell repertoires in COVID-19. Assay used: immunoSEQ multiplex PCR; TCRdb lists only in-frame clones, some missing. This sample carries some 110,000 clones, just over 90% of them seen once, and the ten largest clones take 1.8%. The sample taken for sequencing was peripheral blood. These TCRs come from a human donor with active COVID-19. The donor label of this sample is uncertain.

The V call is TRBV3-1 (or the pseudogene TRBV3-2), the J call TRBJ2-6; 9 bases are a match to TRBD2. The germline gives CDR1 LGHDT, CDR2 YNNKEL (reference sequence). This CDR3 has 19 amino acids. The V gene end was trimmed by 4 bases and the J gene end by 1 base; junction bases not matched to a gene: 11. The CDR3 region is CASSPSSGAGRSGANVLTF. The CDR3 bases are TGTGCCAGCAGCCCCTCTAGCGGGGCCGGCCGGTCTGGGGCCAACGTCCTGACTTTC.

The chain has TRBV19 and TRBJ2-1; tentative D call: TRBD2 (6 bases). V gave up 3 bases and J gave up 0 bases, with 12 bases separating them. The germline V gene encodes CDR1 LNHDA and CDR2 SQIVND (reference sequence). This CDR3 contains 16 residues. CDR3 loop: CASSITSPSSYNEQFF. The CDR3 DNA sequence: TGTGCCAGTAGTATTACTAGCCCCTCCTCCTACAATGAGCAGTTCTTC.

The chain has TRBV5-1 and TRBJ2-3; D perhaps matches TRBD1 (6 bases). Trimming removed 0 bases from V and 2 bases from J, with 10 bases in between. CDR1 is SGHRS and CDR2 is YFSETQ in the germline V gene. This CDR3 spans 15 amino acids. CDR3 region: CASSLAGQITDTQYF. The CDR3 coding sequence is TGCGCCAGCAGCTTGGCAGGACAGATCACAGATACGCAGTATTTT.

The CDR3 bases are TGTGCCAGCAGCACGGACAGGGTAACTGAAGCTTTCTTT. This translates into CASSTDRVTEAFF. The V gene is TRBV7-9, the J gene TRBJ1-1; the match to TRBD1 covers 8 bases. Trimming took 5 bases from V and 5 from J; bases not matched to a gene: 4. CDR1 and CDR2 (germline): SEHNR, FQNEAQ (reference sequence). This CDR3 is built from 13 residues.

This clone was recorded once. The rearrangement joins TRBV6-6 to TRBJ2-3; 9 bases map to TRBD1. With 6 bases clipped from V and 4 bases from J, the junction kept 8 bases outside the gene matches. Per germline, CDR1 MNHNY and CDR2 SVGAGI (reference sequence). This CDR3 has 15 amino acids. CDR3 amino acids: CASRLPGQGSDTQYF. The CDR3 coding sequence is TGTGCCAGCAGACTACCGGGACAGGGTTCAGATACGCAGTATTTT.

The rearrangement uses TRBV7-9 and TRBJ2-1; 7 nucleotides line up with TRBD1. The V gene's germline CDR1 is SEHNR and CDR2 FQNEAQ (reference sequence). Trimming took 1 base from V and 6 from J; bases not matched to a gene: 6. This CDR3 comprises 15 residues. CDR3 in amino acids: CASSLEGQRPNEQFF. The CDR3, as DNA: TGTGCCAGCAGCTTAGAGGGACAGAGACCCAATGAGCAGTTCTTC.

The genes are TRBV5-6 and TRBJ2-2, with 12 bases that match TRBD2. The CDR3 totals 16 residues. Germline V gives CDR1 SGHDT, CDR2 YYEEEE. V lost 4 bases, J lost 6 bases, and 7 bases stayed unmatched. CDR3 loop: CASSEGLAGPPGELFF. The CDR3 nucleotides read TGTGCCAGCAGCGAGGGACTAGCGGGCCCCCCCGGGGAGCTGTTTTTT.

V is TRBV5-5 and J is TRBJ1-1; 7 bases line up with TRBD1. Per the germline V gene, CDR1 is SGHKS and CDR2 is YYEKEE (reference sequence). This CDR3 contains 12 residues. The ends lost 4 bases at V and 3 bases at J; junction bases unmatched: 0. CDR3 sequence: CASSGTDTEAFF. The DNA for the CDR3 is TGTGCCAGCAGCGGGACAGACACTGAAGCTTTCTTT. The full variable domain, its missing parts supplied by reference TRBV5-5 and TRBJ1-1, is DAGVTQSPTHLIKTRGQQVTLRCSPISGHKSVSWYQQVLGQGPQFIFQYYEKEERGRGNFPDRFSARQFPNYSSELNVNALLLGDSALYLCASSGTDTEAFFGQGTRLTVV.

The rearrangement uses TRBV27 and TRBJ2-5; 8 bases match TRBD2. CDR1 and CDR2 (germline): MNHEY, SMNVEV (reference sequence). CDR3 length: 15 amino acids. V lost 5 bases and J lost 3; bases outside the gene matches: 8. In DNA form, the CDR3 reads TGTGCCAGCAGTGGAGCCGGGACTAGGAAAGAGACCCAGTACTTC. Protein: CASSGAGTRKETQYF.

The chain recombines TRBV6-2 or TRBV6-3 with TRBJ2-1; 8 nucleotides align to TRBD1. CDR3 length: 15 residues. CDR1 and CDR2 from the germline V gene are MNHEY and SVGEGT. V gave up 5 bases and J gave up 8 bases; unmatched junction bases: 11. CDR3 nucleotides: TGTGCCAGCAGTCAGCCGGGACAGGCGCCGGATGAGCAGTTCTTC. This gives the protein CASSQPGQAPDEQFF.

The chain is built from TRBV5-1 and TRBJ2-7; 9 bases fit TRBD1. V dropped 3 bases and J dropped 6; count of bases not matched to a gene: 4. Germline V CDR1 and CDR2: SGHRS, YFSETQ. The CDR3 runs 13 residues. The CDR3 nucleotides read TGCGCCAGCAGCTGGGGACAGGGCCTCGAGCAGTACTTC. Residues: CASSWGQGLEQYF.

V gene TRBV14 combines with J gene TRBJ2-1, with 10 bases lining up with TRBD1. The CDR3 sequence is 15 residues long. Germline CDR1 reads SGHDN; CDR2 reads FVKESK. J gave up 7 bases and V 2 bases, and 5 bases lay outside the gene matches. The CDR3 DNA follows: TGTGCCAGCAGCCAAACGCGGACAGGGGGGAATGAGCAGTTCTTC. Translated: CASSQTRTGGNEQFF.

This rearrangement joins TRBV4-3 to TRBJ2-3; TRBD2 agrees at 7 bases. The CDR3 has 18 residues. Germline CDR1 and CDR2: LGHNA and YSLEER. Trimming at V came to 0 bases and at J to 0 bases, leaving 9 bases not matched to a gene. The DNA for the CDR3 is TGCGCCAGCAGCCAAGATCTGCGGGGGAGTGCTAGCACAGATACGCAGTATTTT. This sequence encodes CASSQDLRGSASTDTQYF.

This chain connects TRBV6-2 or TRBV6-3 to TRBJ2-5; a possible D gene is TRBD1 (5 bases). The germline V gene has CDR1 MNHEY and CDR2 SVGEGT. The V end lost 0 bases, the J end lost 4 bases, and 18 bases lay between the germline ends. The CDR3 spans 17 residues. CDR3 residues: CASSYSNRIPDRETQYF. In nucleotides, the CDR3 is TGTGCCAGCAGTTACTCCAACCGCATTCCCGACAGAGAGACCCAGTACTTC.